By proportion, the clone carrying this TCR beta chain is medium-sized. These data originate in a study of prognosis after radiotherapy for stage I lung cancer. Study background: The study enrolled 13 men and more than 5 women as patients, aged roughly 53 to 85 with a median of approximately 70 years.

Per the germline V gene, CDR1 is PRHDT and CDR2 is FYEKMQ (reference sequence). The CDR3 extends over 14 amino acids. V was trimmed by 2 bases and J by 2 bases, leaving 7 bases between them. The TCR beta CDR3 region was amplified from genomic DNA, with two rounds of multiplex PCR being used for the amplification. The first PCR round targeted every TRBV and TRBJ gene with specific primers. From the multiplex PCR reads, TCRdb called clonotypes with MiXCR, one entry per CDR3 protein. The profile shows under 20,000 distinct CDR3 sequences, 55% of them singletons. V usage is TRBV13 and J usage is TRBJ2-1; D may be TRBD2 (5 bases). The specimen comprised PBMCs, sampled before or after stereotactic body radiation therapy (not recorded which). The receptor was isolated from a donor over 45 with non-small cell lung cancer. CDR3 coding DNA: TGTGCCAGCAGCTTACCCGGGACCTACAATGAGCAGTTCTTC. Protein: CASSLPGTYNEQFF.